A selection of T cell receptor beta chains follows, all from one sample in a study of cytotoxic CD8 clonotypes in ibrutinib-treated CLL. The assay was immunoSEQ multiplex PCR, and TCRdb's table has in-frame clones only and misses some. The table shows under 150,000 clones, with 65% to 85% occurring only once. The specimen comprised PBMCs, sampled after 36 months of ibrutinib treatment. The receptors come from a human donor with chronic lymphocytic leukemia. CDR3s include the opening cysteine and the closing phenylalanine or tryptophan. The D gene is left open where the match is weak. The listing skips clone size in some rows; elsewhere it reads once, few, many or a size class.

clone_size | j_call | v_call | d_call | cdr3_aa | cdr3_nt
. | TRBJ1-2 | TRBV28 | . | CASKGYGYTF | TGTGCCAGCAAGGGATATGGCTACACCTTC
. | TRBJ2-1 | TRBV6-5 | TRBD2 | CASSSGRMTYNEQFF | TGTGCCAGCAGTAGCGGGAGGATGACCTACAATGAGCAGTTCTTC
. | TRBJ1-2 | TRBV11-1 | . | CASSPYRDHYGYTF | TGTGCCAGCAGCCCTTACAGGGACCACTATGGCTACACCTTC
. | TRBJ2-2 | TRBV7-9 | TRBD2 | CASSLPGLAGGSNTGELFF | TGTGCCAGCAGCTTACCGGGACTAGCGGGGGGTTCCAACACCGGGGAGCTGTTTTTT
. | TRBJ1-2 | TRBV5-6 | . | CASSLMGDYGYTF | TGTGCCAGCAGCTTGATGGGGGACTATGGCTACACCTTC
. | TRBJ2-3 | TRBV6-5 | TRBD1 | CASIKGARTGTQYF | TGTGCCAGCATTAAGGGGGCCCGGACGGGTACGCAGTATTTT
. | TRBJ1-2 | TRBV6-6 | . | CATKPPGRVYGYTF | TGTGCCACCAAACCCCCCGGACGGGTCTATGGCTACACCTTC
. | TRBJ1-3 | TRBV9 | . | CASSARQPGNTIYF | TGTGCCAGCAGTGCCCGACAGCCTGGAAACACCATATATTTT
. | TRBJ1-2 | TRBV15 | . | CATSRGTGRSYGYTF | TGTGCCACCAGCAGAGGGACTGGGCGAAGCTATGGCTACACCTTC
. | TRBJ1-5 | TRBV28 | TRBD1 | CASSFDRGVGNQPQHF | TGTGCCAGCAGTTTCGACAGGGGGGTTGGCAATCAGCCCCAGCATTTT
once | TRBJ1-1 | TRBV7-9 | . | CASTLPWVRAEAFF | TGTGCCAGCACCTTACCGTGGGTACGGGCTGAAGCTTTCTTT
. | TRBJ1-3 | TRBV30 | . | CAWNGAAGNTIYF | TGTGCCTGGAATGGGGCGGCTGGAAACACCATATATTTT
. | TRBJ1-2 | TRBV4-1 | TRBD1 | CASSQDPAGGNGYTF | TGCGCCAGCAGCCAAGATCCGGCAGGGGGCAATGGCTACACCTTC
. | TRBJ2-3 | TRBV7-2 | TRBD1 | CASSAHRGADTQYF | TGTGCCAGCAGCGCCCACAGGGGTGCAGATACGCAGTATTTT
. | TRBJ2-7 | TRBV30 | . | CAWSVVGSEQYF | TGTGCCTGGAGTGTTGTTGGGAGCGAGCAGTACTTC
once | TRBJ1-5 | TRBV15 | . | CATSTVPGTRAQPQHF | TGTGCCACCAGCACGGTCCCAGGGACTAGGGCTCAGCCCCAGCATTTT
. | TRBJ2-7 | TRBV19 | TRBD1 | CASSRDRVLSYEQYF | TGTGCCAGTAGCCGGGACAGAGTTCTCTCCTACGAGCAGTACTTC
. | TRBJ2-7 | TRBV7-6 | TRBD2 | CASSFGLAENSYEQYF | TGTGCCAGCAGCTTCGGACTAGCGGAGAACTCCTACGAGCAGTACTTC
. | TRBJ2-1 | TRBV7-8 | . | CASSGTGTFGNEQFF | TGTGCCAGCAGCGGTACCGGGACATTCGGCAATGAGCAGTTCTTC
. | TRBJ2-1 | TRBV4-1 | . | CASNQLAGSYNEQFF | TGCGCCAGCAACCAACTAGCCGGGTCCTACAATGAGCAGTTCTTC
. | TRBJ2-5 | TRBV7-2 | . | CASSLRRDRETQYF | TGTGCCAGCAGCCTAAGACGTGACCGCGAGACCCAGTACTTC
. | TRBJ1-1 | TRBV7-9 | . | CASRLQGNTEAFF | TGTGCCAGCAGATTACAGGGGAACACTGAAGCTTTCTTT
. | TRBJ1-5 | TRBV13 | . | CASSFRDRGPNQPQHF | TGTGCCAGCAGCTTCAGGGACCGAGGACCCAATCAGCCCCAGCATTTT
. | TRBJ2-2 | TRBV7-9 | TRBD1 | CASSFVFYRGTGELFF | TGTGCCAGCAGCTTTGTGTTCTACAGGGGGACCGGGGAGCTGTTTTTT